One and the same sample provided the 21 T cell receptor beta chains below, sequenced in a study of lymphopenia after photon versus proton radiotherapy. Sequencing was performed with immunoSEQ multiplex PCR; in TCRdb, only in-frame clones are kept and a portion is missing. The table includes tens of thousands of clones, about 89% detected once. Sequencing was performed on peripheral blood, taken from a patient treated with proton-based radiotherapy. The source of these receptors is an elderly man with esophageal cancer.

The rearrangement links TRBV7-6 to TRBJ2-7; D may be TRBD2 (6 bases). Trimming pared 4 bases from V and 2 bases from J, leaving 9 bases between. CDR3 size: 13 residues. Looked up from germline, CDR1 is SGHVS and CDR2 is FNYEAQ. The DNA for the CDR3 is TGTGCCAGCAGCTCGGGACTTACCTACGAGCAGTACTTC. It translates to CASSSGLTYEQYF.

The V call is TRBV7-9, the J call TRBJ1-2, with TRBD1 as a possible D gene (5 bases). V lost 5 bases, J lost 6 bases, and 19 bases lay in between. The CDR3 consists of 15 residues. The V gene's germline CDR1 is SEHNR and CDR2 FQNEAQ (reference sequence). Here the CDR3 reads CASSEVQTQDNGYTF. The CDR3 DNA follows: TGTGCCAGCAGCGAAGTCCAAACTCAGGACAATGGCTACACCTTC. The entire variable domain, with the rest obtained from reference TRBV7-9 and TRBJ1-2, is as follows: DTGVSQNPRHKITKRGQNVTFRCDPISEHNRLYWYRQTLGQGPEFLTYFQNEAQLEKSRLLSDRFSAERPKGSFSTLEIQRTEQGDSAMYLCASSEVQTQDNGYTFGSGTRLTVV.

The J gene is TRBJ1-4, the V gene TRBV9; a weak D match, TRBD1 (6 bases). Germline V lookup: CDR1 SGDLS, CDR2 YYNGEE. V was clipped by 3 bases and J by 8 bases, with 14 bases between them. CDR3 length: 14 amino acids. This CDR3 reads CASSGAGAGEKLFF. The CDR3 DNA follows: TGTGCCAGCAGCGGGGCGGGGGCGGGGGAAAAACTGTTTTTT.

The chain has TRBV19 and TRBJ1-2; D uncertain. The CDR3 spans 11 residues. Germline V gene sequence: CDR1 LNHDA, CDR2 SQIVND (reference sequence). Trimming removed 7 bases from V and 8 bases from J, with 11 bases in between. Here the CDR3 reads CASKFEKGYTF. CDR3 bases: TGTGCCAGTAAGTTCGAGAAGGGCTACACCTTC.

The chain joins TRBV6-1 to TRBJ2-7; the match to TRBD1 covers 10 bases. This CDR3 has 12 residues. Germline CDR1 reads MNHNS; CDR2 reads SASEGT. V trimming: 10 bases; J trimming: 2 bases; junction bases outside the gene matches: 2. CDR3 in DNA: TGTGCCAACGGACAGGGGGCCTACGAGCAGTACTTC. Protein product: CANGQGAYEQYF.

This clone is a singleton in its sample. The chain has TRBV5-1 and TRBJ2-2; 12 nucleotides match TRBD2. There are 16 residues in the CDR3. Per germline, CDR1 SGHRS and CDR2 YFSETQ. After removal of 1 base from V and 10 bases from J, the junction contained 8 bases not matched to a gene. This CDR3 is CASSLSLAGGVLELFF. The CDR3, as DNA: TGCGCCAGCAGCTTGTCCCTAGCGGGAGGGGTTTTGGAGCTGTTTTTT.

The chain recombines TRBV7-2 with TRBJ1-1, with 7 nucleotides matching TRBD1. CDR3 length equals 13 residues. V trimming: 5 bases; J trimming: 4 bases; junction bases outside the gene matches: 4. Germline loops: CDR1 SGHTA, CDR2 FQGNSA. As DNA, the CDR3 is TGTGCCAGCAGCCCGGGACAGCTCACTGAAGCTTTCTTT. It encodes CASSPGQLTEAFF.

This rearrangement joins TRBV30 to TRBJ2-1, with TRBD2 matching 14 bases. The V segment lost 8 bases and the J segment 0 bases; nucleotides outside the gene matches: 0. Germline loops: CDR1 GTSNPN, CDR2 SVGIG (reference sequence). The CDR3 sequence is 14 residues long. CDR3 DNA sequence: TGTGCCGGGACTAGCGGGGGCTCCTACAATGAGCAGTTCTTC. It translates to CAGTSGGSYNEQFF.

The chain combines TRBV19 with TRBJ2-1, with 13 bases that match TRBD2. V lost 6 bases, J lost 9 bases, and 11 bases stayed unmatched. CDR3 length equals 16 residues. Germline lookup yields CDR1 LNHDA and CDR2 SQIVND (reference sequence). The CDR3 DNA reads TGTGCCAGTAGCAGACTAGCGGGAGGTAAGCTAGGTGAGCAGTTCTTC. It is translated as CASSRLAGGKLGEQFF. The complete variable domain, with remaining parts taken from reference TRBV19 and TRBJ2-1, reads DGGITQSPKYLFRKEGQNVTLSCEQNLNHDAMYWYRQDPGQGLRLIYYSQIVNDFQKGDIAEGYSVSREKKESFPLTVTSAQKNPTAFYLCASSRLAGGKLGEQFFGPGTRLTVL.

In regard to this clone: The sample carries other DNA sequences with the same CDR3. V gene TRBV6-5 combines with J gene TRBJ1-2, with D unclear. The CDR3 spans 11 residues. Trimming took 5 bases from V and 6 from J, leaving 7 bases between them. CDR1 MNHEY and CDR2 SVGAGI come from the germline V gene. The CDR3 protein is CASSPRDGYTF. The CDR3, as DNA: TGTGCCAGCAGTCCGAGGGATGGCTACACCTTC.

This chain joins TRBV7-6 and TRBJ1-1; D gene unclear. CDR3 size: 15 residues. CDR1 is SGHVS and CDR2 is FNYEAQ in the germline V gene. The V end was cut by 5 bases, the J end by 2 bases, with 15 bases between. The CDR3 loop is CASSPSGVGNTEAFF. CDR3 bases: TGTGCCAGCAGCCCCAGCGGGGTGGGAAACACTGAAGCTTTCTTT.

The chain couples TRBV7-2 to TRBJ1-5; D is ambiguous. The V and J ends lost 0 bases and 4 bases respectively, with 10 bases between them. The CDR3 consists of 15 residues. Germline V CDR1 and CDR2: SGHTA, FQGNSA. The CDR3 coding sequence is TGTGCCAGCAGCTTAGCGGGTCAGCCGAATCAGCCCCAGCATTTT. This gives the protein CASSLAGQPNQPQHF.

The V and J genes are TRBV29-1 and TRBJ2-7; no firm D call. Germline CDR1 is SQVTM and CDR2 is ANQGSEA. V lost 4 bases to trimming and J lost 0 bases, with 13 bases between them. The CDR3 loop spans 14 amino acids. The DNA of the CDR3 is TGCAGCGTTGCCGTCAGTCAGAGCTCCTACGAGCAGTACTTC. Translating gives CSVAVSQSSYEQYF.

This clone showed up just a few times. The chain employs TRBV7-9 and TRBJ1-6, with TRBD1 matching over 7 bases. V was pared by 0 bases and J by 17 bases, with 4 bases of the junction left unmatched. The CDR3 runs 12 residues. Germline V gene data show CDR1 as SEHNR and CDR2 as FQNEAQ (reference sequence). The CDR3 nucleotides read TGTGCCAGCAGCTTAGCGCCCGGGACAGTCCACTTT. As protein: CASSLAPGTVHF.

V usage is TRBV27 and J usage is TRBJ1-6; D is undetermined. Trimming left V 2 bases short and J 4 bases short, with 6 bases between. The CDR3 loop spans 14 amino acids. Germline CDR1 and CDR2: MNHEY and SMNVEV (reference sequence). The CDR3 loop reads CASSLIEYNSPLHF. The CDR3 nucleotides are TGTGCCAGCAGTTTAATAGAATATAATTCACCCCTCCACTTT.

The CDR3 protein is CASSLDQVRGWEAYGYTF. The CDR3, as DNA: TGTGCCAGCAGCTTAGATCAAGTCAGGGGGTGGGAGGCCTATGGCTACACCTTC. The chain combines TRBV11-3 with TRBJ1-2, with TRBD1 matching 7 bases. The CDR3 totals 18 residues. The V segment lost 0 bases and the J segment 4 bases; nucleotides outside the gene matches: 14. CDR1 is SGHNT, CDR2 YENEEA, per germline.

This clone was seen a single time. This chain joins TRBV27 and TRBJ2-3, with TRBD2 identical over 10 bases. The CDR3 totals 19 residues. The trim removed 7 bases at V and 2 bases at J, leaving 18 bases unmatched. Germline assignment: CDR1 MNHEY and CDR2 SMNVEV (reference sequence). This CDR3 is CASIPRSGRLAGVTDTQYF. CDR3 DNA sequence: TGTGCCAGCATCCCCCGTTCCGGCCGCCTAGCGGGAGTCACAGATACGCAGTATTTT.

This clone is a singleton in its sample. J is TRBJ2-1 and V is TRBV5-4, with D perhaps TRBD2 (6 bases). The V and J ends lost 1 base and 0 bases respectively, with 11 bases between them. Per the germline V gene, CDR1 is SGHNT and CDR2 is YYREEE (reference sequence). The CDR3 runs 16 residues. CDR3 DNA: TGTGCCAGCAGCTTGTTTGCGGGGAGCTCCTACAATGAGCAGTTCTTC. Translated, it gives CASSLFAGSSYNEQFF.

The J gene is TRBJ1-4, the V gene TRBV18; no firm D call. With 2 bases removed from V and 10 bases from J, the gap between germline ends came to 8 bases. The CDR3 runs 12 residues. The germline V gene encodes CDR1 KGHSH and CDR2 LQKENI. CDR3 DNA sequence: TGTGCCAGCTCACCAGGGGAGGGAAAACTGTTTTTT. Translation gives CASSPGEGKLFF.

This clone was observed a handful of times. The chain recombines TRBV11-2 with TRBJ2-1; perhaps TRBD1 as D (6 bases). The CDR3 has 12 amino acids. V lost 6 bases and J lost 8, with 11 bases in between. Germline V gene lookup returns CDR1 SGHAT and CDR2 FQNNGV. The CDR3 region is CASRMGAHEQFF. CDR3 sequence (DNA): TGTGCCAGCAGAATGGGGGCCCATGAGCAGTTCTTC.

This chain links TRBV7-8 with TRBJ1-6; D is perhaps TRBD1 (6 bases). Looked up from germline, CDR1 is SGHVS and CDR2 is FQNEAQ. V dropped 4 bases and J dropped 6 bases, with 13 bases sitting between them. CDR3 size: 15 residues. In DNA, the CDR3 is TGTGCCAGCAGCTACGCAGGGGATCGTAATTCACCCCTCCACTTT. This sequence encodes CASSYAGDRNSPLHF.